The T cell receptor beta chain under discussion was sequenced for a study of response to subunit inactivated influenza vaccine. General study findings and limits: Seasonal influenza vaccination, on each occasion, was suggested by the authors to recruit few new T cells.

This clonotype was recorded many times. Its antigen is unidentified. The germline gives CDR1 MNHNS, CDR2 SASEGT. The CDR3 contains 16 residues. Unmatched junction bases numbered 7, after V lost 5 bases and J lost 0 bases. TCRdb analysed the RT-PCR reads with MiXCR anew, one entry per CDR3 protein. This table has roughly 760,000 distinct CDR3 sequences, 21% appearing once. V usage is TRBV6-1 and J usage is TRBJ2-7; 10 bases agree with TRBD2. The sequence derives from a man over 45 who received an inactivated influenza vaccine. The material sequenced was PBMCs from blood, taken about 5 days after vaccination. The CDR3 DNA sequence: TGTGCCAGCAGTAGCCGTGGGACTAGCGTCTCCTACGAGCAGTACTTC. Encoded protein: CASSSRGTSVSYEQYF.